A single sample is the source of the 10 T cell receptor beta chains below, sequenced in a study of cytomegalovirus exposure and HLA in healthy donors. The PCR ran on 60 Vbeta and 13 Jbeta primers. Generated by immunoSEQ multiplex PCR, the TCRdb table keeps only in-frame clones and is missing some. In the table there are about 90,000 clones, around 76% of which are singletons. Sequencing was done on a sample of PBMCs. The receptors originated from a man aged 30 to 45 in good health and CMV-seronegative.

This chain links TRBV19 with TRBJ2-1; maybe TRBD2 (5 bases). CDR3 size: 13 residues. V lost 1 base and J lost 10, with 11 bases in between. CDR1 is LNHDA and CDR2 is SQIVND in the germline V gene (reference sequence). CDR3 nucleotide sequence: TGTGCCAGTAGTATAGCGGCAAGAGGGGAGCAGTTCTTC. Protein product: CASSIAARGEQFF.

V usage is TRBV7-8 and J usage is TRBJ2-3; 9 nucleotides agree with TRBD2. CDR1 and CDR2 (germline): SGHVS, FQNEAQ. Losses at the gene ends were 2 bases for V and 2 bases for J; bases not matched to a gene: 5. The CDR3 covers 16 residues. DNA of the CDR3: TGTGCCAGCAGCTTACGGAGCGGGGGGTTCACAGATACGCAGTATTTT. Its protein product is CASSLRSGGFTDTQYF.

The chain links TRBV28 to TRBJ1-1; 9 nucleotides agree with TRBD1. The CDR3 length is 12 residues. V lost 8 bases and J lost 7; bases outside the gene matches: 5. The germline gives CDR1 MDHEN, CDR2 SYDVKM. The CDR3 is CASAGQGFEAFF. The CDR3 DNA follows: TGTGCCAGCGCGGGACAGGGTTTTGAAGCTTTCTTT.

This clone has only a few counts. This rearrangement joins TRBV7-3 to TRBJ1-5; 7 bases agree with TRBD1. Looked up from germline, CDR1 is SGHTA and CDR2 is FQGTGA. The CDR3 is made up of 13 amino acids. The ends lost 5 bases at V and 9 bases at J; junction bases unmatched: 7. The CDR3 DNA sequence: TGTGCCAGCAGCCGGGACAGCCTGGGGCCCCAGCATTTT. This codes for CASSRDSLGPQHF.

The J gene is TRBJ2-2, the V gene TRBV18; maybe TRBD2 (6 bases). The CDR3 spans 16 residues. CDR1 and CDR2 from the germline V gene are KGHSH and LQKENI. V was clipped by 2 bases and J by 1 base, with 11 bases between them. Written as DNA, the CDR3 is TGTGCCAGCTCACCAACCGGGACTGAGAACACCGGGGAGCTGTTTTTT. It translates to CASSPTGTENTGELFF. Using reference TRBV18 and TRBJ2-2 for the parts outside the CDR3, the full variable domain is NAGVMQNPRHLVRRRGQEARLRCSPMKGHSHVYWYRQLPEEGLKFMVYLQKENIIDESGMPKERFSAEFPKEGPSILRIQQVVRGDSAAYFCASSPTGTENTGELFFGEGSRLTVL.

The chain is built from TRBV4-1 and TRBJ1-4; maybe TRBD1 (5 bases). Germline assignment: CDR1 MGHRA and CDR2 YSYEKL. The CDR3 spans 19 residues. The V gene lost 0 bases and the J gene lost 0 bases, with 17 bases spanning the gap. The CDR3 nucleotides are TGCGCCAGCAGCCAAGATTGGGGCGCACCAGGTACAACTAATGAAAAACTGTTTTTT. Protein product: CASSQDWGAPGTTNEKLFF.

The chain joins TRBV9 to TRBJ2-2; the match to TRBD1 covers 7 bases. CDR3 size: 15 residues. Germline CDR1 and CDR2: SGDLS and YYNGEE. The V and J ends lost 4 bases and 7 bases, in that order; junction bases with no gene match: 10. CDR3 sequence: CASSPGRGLSGELFF. The CDR3 bases are TGTGCCAGCAGCCCCGGTAGGGGGCTGAGCGGGGAGCTGTTTTTT. The complete variable domain, with remaining parts taken from reference TRBV9 and TRBJ2-2, reads DSGVTQTPKHLITATGQRVTLRCSPRSGDLSVYWYQQSLDQGLQFLIQYYNGEERAKGNILERFSAQQFPDLHSELNLSSLELGDSALYFCASSPGRGLSGELFFGEGSRLTVL.

This clone appeared once. This chain uses TRBV9 with TRBJ2-7, with TRBD2 as a possible D gene (6 bases). The length of the CDR3 is 12 residues. The germline CDR1 and CDR2 sequences are SGDLS and YYNGEE. V was clipped by 4 bases and J by 4 bases, with 9 bases between them. CDR3 in DNA: TGTGCCAGCAGCCCCGGGGGTTACGAGCAGTACTTC. Its translation is CASSPGGYEQYF.

The rearrangement joins TRBV10-2 to TRBJ2-5, with TRBD2 matching over 10 bases. This CDR3 contains 15 residues. Germline V gene lookup returns CDR1 WSHSY and CDR2 SAAADI. V trimming: 7 bases; J trimming: 1 base; junction bases outside the gene matches: 6. Here the CDR3 DNA reads TGCGCCAGCACGATTAGCGGGAGGCCCCAAGAGACCCAGTACTTC. As protein: CASTISGRPQETQYF.

The V call is TRBV5-8, the J call TRBJ1-4; unclear D gene. Between the trimmed V and J ends, which lost 5 bases and 7 bases, there was a span of 12 bases. This CDR3 region has 13 residues. Germline CDR1 is SGHTS and CDR2 is YDEGEE. The CDR3 DNA reads TGTGCCAGCAGTAGGGAGATGGGTGAAAAACTGTTTTTT. It translates to CASSREMGEKLFF. Full variable domain (outside the CDR3, taken from reference TRBV5-8 and TRBJ1-4): EAGVTQSPTHLIKTRGQQATLRCSPISGHTSVYWYQQALGLGLQFLLWYDEGEERNRGNFPPRFSGRQFPNYSSELNVNALELEDSALYLCASSREMGEKLFFGSGTQLSVL.